The T cell receptor (beta chain) described here comes from a study of blood T cells in healthy people across ages. Overall study findings and caveats: Estimated diversity across one million T cells was deemed an underestimate.

As for this clonotype: Its antigen is as yet unknown.

A second about 7 to 11 cycle PCR used barcoded and J-beta primers. Using its own MiXCR run on the 5' RACE reads, TCRdb lists one record per CDR3 protein. Among about 620,000 distinct CDR3 sequences listed, under 65% were seen once. The clonotype comes from a woman of 80 years or more in good health. Sequencing was done on a sample of blood.

The CDR3 region has the DNA TGCGCCAGCGCAACGGGTTCCTCCTACGAGCAGTACTTC. Its protein is CASATGSSYEQYF. The chain carries TRBV4-3 and TRBJ2-7, with D unclear. CDR3 length: 13 residues. V was cut by 8 bases and J by 0 bases, with 11 bases left in between. CDR1 LGHNA and CDR2 YSLEER come from the germline V gene.